Detailed here is one TCR beta chain. CDR1 and CDR2 (germline): WSHSY, SAAADI. V was pared by 10 bases and J by 0 bases, with 19 bases between. The CDR3 spans 16 residues. Assay: immunoSEQ multiplex PCR; the TCRdb copy retains only in-frame clones and omits some. This sample has approximately 2.3 million clones; approximately 95% occur once, and the top ten carry roughly 0.36%. The sample originates from a study of shared clonotypes between healthy human individuals. The sequencing sample was made of naive CD4+ T cells from PBMCs. The sample's subset: CD45RA+ positively selected. This clonotype originated in a man between 18 and 29 years old in good health. Some clones in this sample may be carry-over from other donors' samples. The chain combines TRBV10-2 with TRBJ1-5, with D tentatively TRBD1 (5 bases). CDR3 protein: CATRVGAYYSNQPQHF. In nucleotides, the CDR3 is TGCGCCACAAGGGTCGGGGCTTACTATAGCAATCAGCCCCAGCATTTT.